The rows below give T cell receptor beta chains drawn from one sample of a study of blood T cell repertoires in COVID-19. The method was immunoSEQ multiplex PCR; TCRdb's version includes in-frame clones alone and lacks a portion of them. The table has approximately 450,000 clones, more than 80% seen once. Sequencing was performed on PBMCs or T cells enriched from blood (not recorded which). Every receptor here comes from a man aged 25 to 45 who had recovered from COVID-19. Each CDR3 is given with its conserved first and last residue. Fields, in order: J gene, D gene, V gene, clone size, CDR3 protein, CDR3 DNA. A D gene is named only where the DNA matches it firmly. Size is stated for part of the rows, as once, few or many counts, or as a class when the clone is expanded.

J gene: TRBJ1-2
D gene: NA
V gene: TRBV6-1
clone size: NA
CDR3 protein: CASSDRNRDYGYTF
CDR3 DNA: TGTGCCAGCAGTGATCGCAACAGGGACTACGGCTACACCTTC

J gene: TRBJ2-1
D gene: TRBD2
V gene: TRBV7-9
clone size: NA
CDR3 protein: CASSASGLALMNEQFF
CDR3 DNA: TGTGCCAGCAGCGCCTCGGGACTAGCCCTAATGAATGAGCAGTTCTTC

J gene: TRBJ2-7
D gene: TRBD2
V gene: TRBV27
clone size: NA
CDR3 protein: CASSLKAGGPKPYNSYEQYF
CDR3 DNA: TGTGCCAGCAGTTTAAAAGCGGGAGGCCCCAAACCATATAACTCCTACGAGCAGTACTTC

J gene: TRBJ2-6
D gene: NA
V gene: TRBV18
clone size: once
CDR3 protein: CASSPATGSGANVLTF
CDR3 DNA: TGTGCCAGCTCACCTGCCACAGGTAGTGGGGCCAACGTCCTGACTTTC

J gene: TRBJ1-1
D gene: TRBD1
V gene: TRBV29-1
clone size: NA
CDR3 protein: CSVRLWGQLNTEAFF
CDR3 DNA: TGCAGCGTACGCCTCTGGGGACAGTTGAACACTGAAGCTTTCTTT

J gene: TRBJ2-7
D gene: TRBD2
V gene: TRBV10-3
clone size: NA
CDR3 protein: CAISEKAGTGYEQYF
CDR3 DNA: TGTGCCATCAGTGAGAAAGCGGGAACGGGATACGAGCAGTACTTC

J gene: TRBJ1-1
D gene: NA
V gene: TRBV12-3/TRBV12-4
clone size: NA
CDR3 protein: CASSPAEGPRAFF
CDR3 DNA: TGTGCCAGCAGTCCGGCAGAGGGCCCTCGGGCTTTCTTT

J gene: TRBJ2-7
D gene: NA
V gene: TRBV2
clone size: NA
CDR3 protein: CASTMDIFYEQYF
CDR3 DNA: TGTGCCAGCACTATGGACATCTTCTACGAGCAGTACTTC

J gene: TRBJ2-2
D gene: TRBD2
V gene: TRBV19
clone size: NA
CDR3 protein: CATYSSGIAGELFF
CDR3 DNA: TGTGCCACCTATTCTAGCGGGATAGCCGGGGAGCTGTTTTTT

J gene: TRBJ2-7
D gene: NA
V gene: TRBV23-1
clone size: NA
CDR3 protein: CASSQSGSSYEQYF
CDR3 DNA: TGCGCCAGCAGTCAATCAGGGAGCTCCTACGAGCAGTACTTC

J gene: TRBJ2-7
D gene: TRBD2
V gene: TRBV4-1
clone size: NA
CDR3 protein: CASSSYSGNLAEQYF
CDR3 DNA: TGCGCCAGCAGCTCTTATAGCGGGAATCTTGCCGAGCAGTACTTC

J gene: TRBJ2-2
D gene: TRBD2
V gene: TRBV7-9
clone size: NA
CDR3 protein: CASSSGLAGEAGELFF
CDR3 DNA: TGTGCCAGCAGCTCGGGACTAGCGGGAGAGGCCGGGGAGCTGTTTTTT

J gene: TRBJ1-2
D gene: NA
V gene: TRBV19
clone size: NA
CDR3 protein: CASSDSPEVGYTF
CDR3 DNA: TGTGCCAGTAGTGACAGTCCAGAGGTTGGCTACACCTTC

J gene: TRBJ1-4
D gene: TRBD1
V gene: TRBV5-1
clone size: NA
CDR3 protein: CASSYGTGEEKLFF
CDR3 DNA: TGCGCCAGCAGCTATGGGACAGGGGAAGAAAAACTGTTTTTT

J gene: TRBJ2-7
D gene: TRBD2
V gene: TRBV28
clone size: NA
CDR3 protein: CASSSSASGSSYEQYF
CDR3 DNA: TGTGCCAGCAGTTCCTCCGCTAGCGGGAGCTCCTACGAGCAGTACTTC

J gene: TRBJ1-1
D gene: NA
V gene: TRBV30
clone size: NA
CDR3 protein: CAWRVLQGTEAFF
CDR3 DNA: TGTGCCTGGAGAGTGCTACAGGGCACTGAAGCTTTCTTT

J gene: TRBJ1-4
D gene: TRBD1
V gene: TRBV3-1/TRBV3-2
clone size: once
CDR3 protein: CASSQEPTGGGEKLFF
CDR3 DNA: TGTGCCAGCAGCCAAGAACCGACAGGGGGCGGCGAAAAACTGTTTTTT

J gene: TRBJ2-7
D gene: NA
V gene: TRBV6-2/TRBV6-3
clone size: NA
CDR3 protein: CASSPSGFRGYEQYF
CDR3 DNA: TGTGCCAGCAGTCCCTCGGGCTTCAGGGGTTACGAGCAGTACTTC

J gene: TRBJ1-5
D gene: NA
V gene: TRBV6-5
clone size: NA
CDR3 protein: CASSYSQVNQPQHF
CDR3 DNA: TGTGCCAGCAGTTACTCGCAGGTAAATCAGCCCCAGCATTTT

J gene: TRBJ1-1
D gene: NA
V gene: TRBV2
clone size: NA
CDR3 protein: CASSDEARTPPSFF
CDR3 DNA: TGTGCCAGCAGCGACGAGGCCAGGACTCCCCCCTCTTTCTTT

J gene: TRBJ2-5
D gene: TRBD2
V gene: TRBV5-1
clone size: NA
CDR3 protein: CASSLWGGVETQYF
CDR3 DNA: TGCGCCAGCAGCTTGTGGGGGGGTGTGGAGACCCAGTACTTC

J gene: TRBJ2-3
D gene: TRBD2
V gene: TRBV20-1
clone size: NA
CDR3 protein: CSASRPSGTTDTQYF
CDR3 DNA: TGCAGTGCTAGTCGGCCTAGCGGGACTACAGATACGCAGTATTTT

J gene: TRBJ2-4
D gene: NA
V gene: TRBV27
clone size: NA
CDR3 protein: CASSLGRRNIQYF
CDR3 DNA: TGTGCCAGCAGTTTGGGGCGGAGAAACATTCAGTACTTC

J gene: TRBJ1-4
D gene: NA
V gene: TRBV3-1/TRBV3-2
clone size: NA
CDR3 protein: CASSQPIGVATNEKLFF
CDR3 DNA: TGTGCCAGCAGCCAACCGATCGGGGTCGCAACTAATGAAAAACTGTTTTTT

J gene: TRBJ1-2
D gene: NA
V gene: TRBV19
clone size: NA
CDR3 protein: CASRPEIVSYGYTF
CDR3 DNA: TGTGCCAGTAGGCCTGAGATCGTATCCTATGGCTACACCTTC

J gene: TRBJ1-1
D gene: NA
V gene: TRBV10-1
clone size: NA
CDR3 protein: CASSESAGNTEAFF
CDR3 DNA: TGCGCCAGCAGTGAGTCGGCAGGGAACACTGAAGCTTTCTTT

J gene: TRBJ2-3
D gene: NA
V gene: TRBV24-1
clone size: many
CDR3 protein: CATSFAESTDTQYF
CDR3 DNA: TGTGCCACCAGTTTTGCGGAAAGCACAGATACGCAGTATTTT

J gene: TRBJ2-3
D gene: TRBD2
V gene: TRBV29-1
clone size: NA
CDR3 protein: CSVIKLAGGADTQYF
CDR3 DNA: TGCAGCGTTATAAAACTAGCGGGAGGGGCTGATACGCAGTATTTT

J gene: TRBJ1-2
D gene: TRBD1
V gene: TRBV11-2
clone size: NA
CDR3 protein: CASSLVDRGDGYTF
CDR3 DNA: TGTGCCAGCAGCTTAGTCGACAGGGGAGATGGCTACACCTTC

J gene: TRBJ2-2
D gene: TRBD1
V gene: TRBV28
clone size: NA
CDR3 protein: CASSSRTGRHTGELFF
CDR3 DNA: TGTGCCAGCAGTTCGCGGACAGGTCGCCACACCGGGGAGCTGTTTTTT

J gene: TRBJ1-1
D gene: NA
V gene: TRBV4-1
clone size: NA
CDR3 protein: CASSQDSRTEAFF
CDR3 DNA: TGCGCCAGCAGCCAAGATTCTCGGACTGAAGCTTTCTTT

J gene: TRBJ2-2
D gene: NA
V gene: TRBV5-4
clone size: NA
CDR3 protein: CASSPPRGTTGELFF
CDR3 DNA: TGTGCCAGCAGCCCCCCCCGGGGGACCACCGGGGAGCTGTTTTTT

J gene: TRBJ1-2
D gene: NA
V gene: TRBV19
clone size: NA
CDR3 protein: CASTPSEDYGYTF
CDR3 DNA: TGTGCCAGTACCCCGAGTGAGGACTATGGCTACACCTTC

J gene: TRBJ2-7
D gene: NA
V gene: TRBV3-1/TRBV3-2
clone size: NA
CDR3 protein: CASSQESGIHEQYF
CDR3 DNA: TGTGCCAGCAGCCAAGAATCAGGGATTCACGAGCAGTACTTC

J gene: TRBJ1-2
D gene: NA
V gene: TRBV6-6
clone size: NA
CDR3 protein: CASSTRGGVWYGYTF
CDR3 DNA: TGTGCCAGCAGTACGCGCGGGGGCGTCTGGTATGGCTACACCTTC

J gene: TRBJ2-7
D gene: TRBD1
V gene: TRBV6-1
clone size: NA
CDR3 protein: CASSEGDRGSYEQYF
CDR3 DNA: TGTGCCAGCAGTGAAGGGGACAGGGGCTCCTACGAGCAGTACTTC

J gene: TRBJ2-6
D gene: TRBD1
V gene: TRBV29-1
clone size: NA
CDR3 protein: CSVVATGGGSGANVLTF
CDR3 DNA: TGCAGCGTTGTGGCGACAGGGGGGGGCTCTGGGGCCAACGTCCTGACTTTC

J gene: TRBJ2-5
D gene: TRBD2
V gene: TRBV2
clone size: NA
CDR3 protein: CASSGPTSGSGETQYF
CDR3 DNA: TGTGCCAGCAGTGGACCGACTAGCGGGAGCGGAGAGACCCAGTACTTC